This T cell receptor beta chain comes out of a study of T cell clonality in common variable immunodeficiency. This clone was counted ten times or more. The missing CDR3 end, 3 residues past where the read stops, is filled in from the germline J gene. In germline, CDR1 is GTSNPN, CDR2 SVGIG (reference sequence). With 4 bases removed from V and 0 bases from J, the gap between germline ends came to 13 bases. CDR3 size: 15 residues. Only in-frame clones appear in the TCRdb table, and some are missing; sequencing was by immunoSEQ multiplex PCR. This repertoire lists fewer than 50,000 clones without singletons; about 0.68% sits in the top ten.

The V call is TRBV30, the J call TRBJ1-3; no reliable D call. The TCR sequence derives from a person between 18 and 75 years old in good health. Sequencing was done on a sample of peripheral blood mononuclear cells. CDR3 DNA, as far as it was read: TGTGCCTGGACTCGGGGAACGTCCTCTGGAAACACC. As protein: CAWTRGTSSGNT. The entire CDR3 sequence reads CAWTRGTSSGNTIYF.